These 14 T cell receptor beta chains share one sample of origin, sequenced in a study of OX40 agonist ivuxolimab in advanced cancers. Measured with immunoSEQ multiplex PCR; TCRdb has only the in-frame clones, and not every one. The profile shows fewer than 100,000 clones, approximately 86% of them singletons. Material: CD4+ or CD8+ T cells sorted from blood, obtained in a trial of the OX40 agonist ivuxolimab. The receptor set was obtained from an adult with an advanced solid tumor such as melanoma, head and neck, liver or kidney cancer.

This chain connects TRBV9 to TRBJ1-2; 11 positions agree with TRBD1. The germline V gene encodes CDR1 SGDLS and CDR2 YYNGEE. The CDR3 is 16 residues long. The junction had 9 bases not matched to a gene; V was cut back by 2 bases and J by 6 bases. The CDR3 loop reads CASSVGTGGIWNGYTF. CDR3 in DNA: TGTGCCAGCAGCGTTGGGACAGGGGGGATTTGGAATGGCTACACCTTC.

The chain links TRBV28 to TRBJ1-5, with a possible D match to TRBD1 (5 bases). Trimming stripped 6 bases from V and 1 base from J, with 16 bases between. The CDR3 has 16 residues. CDR1 is MDHEN and CDR2 is SYDVKM in the germline V gene. For the CDR3, the DNA is TGTGCCAGCAGCGAGGGGCAGCCTATAAGCAATCAGCCCCAGCATTTT. The encoded protein is CASSEGQPISNQPQHF. Full variable domain (missing parts from reference TRBV28 and TRBJ1-5): DVKVTQSSRYLVKRTGEKVFLECVQDMDHENMFWYRQDPGLGLRLIYFSYDVKMKEKGDIPEGYSVSREKKERFSLILESASTNQTSMYLCASSEGQPISNQPQHFGDGTRLSIL.

V and J are TRBV5-1 and TRBJ1-2; a possible D gene is TRBD1 (6 bases). The CDR3 length is 15 residues. Germline V gene sequence: CDR1 SGHRS, CDR2 YFSETQ. Trimming removed 4 bases at V and 2 bases at J, with 15 bases between. The CDR3 reads CASSPRGRGNYGYTF. The DNA of the CDR3 is TGCGCCAGCAGCCCACGGGGCAGGGGAAACTATGGCTACACCTTC.

The genes are TRBV7-2 and TRBJ2-7; 11 bases agree with TRBD2. The CDR3 is 14 amino acids. Germline V gene sequence: CDR1 SGHTA, CDR2 FQGNSA. After removal of 5 bases from V and 4 bases from J, the junction contained 4 bases not matched to a gene. CDR3 protein: CASSLRTSGYEQYF. CDR3 nucleotides: TGTGCCAGCAGCCTACGGACTAGCGGGTACGAGCAGTACTTC.

This clone turned up a few times. The chain recombines TRBV29-1 with TRBJ1-5; no clear D gene. The V gene lost 5 bases and the J gene lost 0 bases, with 11 bases spanning the gap. Germline-derived CDR1 and CDR2 are SQVTM and ANQGSEA. CDR3 length: 14 amino acids. The DNA for the CDR3 is TGCAGCGTTCGGTCCGGGAATAGCAATCAGCCCCAGCATTTT. Amino acid sequence: CSVRSGNSNQPQHF.

This chain connects TRBV7-8 to TRBJ1-2, with 7 bases fitting TRBD1. Trimming at V came to 2 bases and at J to 2 bases, leaving 2 bases not matched to a gene. The germline V gene encodes CDR1 SGHVS and CDR2 FQNEAQ. This CDR3 has 14 amino acids. The CDR3 here is CASSLQGQNYGYTF. The CDR3 DNA is TGTGCCAGCAGCTTACAGGGACAGAACTATGGCTACACCTTC.

The V gene is TRBV5-1, the J gene TRBJ2-7; D is undetermined. V lost 4 bases, J lost 2 bases, and 13 bases lay in between. The length of the CDR3 is 14 residues. Germline V gene lookup returns CDR1 SGHRS and CDR2 YFSETQ. CDR3 sequence reads: CASSLSGRAYEQYF. In DNA form, the CDR3 reads TGCGCCAGCAGCCTCTCCGGACGGGCCTACGAGCAGTACTTC.

The chain recombines TRBV5-4 with TRBJ1-1, with TRBD1 identical over 7 bases. Germline V gene sequence: CDR1 SGHNT, CDR2 YYREEE (reference sequence). With V trimmed by 2 bases and J by 5 bases, 6 bases remained unmatched. The CDR3 runs to 14 residues. CDR3 amino acids: CASSLGGRETEAFF. CDR3 DNA sequence: TGTGCCAGCAGCTTAGGGGGCCGAGAGACTGAAGCTTTCTTT.

In DNA, the CDR3 is TGTGCCAGCAGCTACGGCAGGGCCCACGAGCAGTACTTC. It encodes CASSYGRAHEQYF. The rearrangement uses TRBV7-9 and TRBJ2-7, with D possibly TRBD1 on 5 matching bases. Germline V gene sequence: CDR1 SEHNR, CDR2 FQNEAQ (reference sequence). Trimming took off 4 bases at V and 5 bases at J, with 12 bases between the two ends. The CDR3 sequence is 13 residues long.

The count of this clone is one. The CDR3 DNA reads as TGTGCCAGCAGCCAGCTGGGGGGACAGGGGGCCGGGGCCAACGTCCTGACTTTC. Its protein is CASSQLGGQGAGANVLTF. V usage is TRBV4-2 and J usage is TRBJ2-6, with 12 nucleotides matching TRBD1. Germline V lookup: CDR1 LGHNA, CDR2 YNFKEQ. This CDR3 is 18 amino acids long. V trimming: 3 bases; J trimming: 4 bases; junction bases outside the gene matches: 7.

This chain connects TRBV5-1 to TRBJ2-5, with D tentatively TRBD1 or TRBD2 (5 bases each). V gave up 0 bases and J gave up 2 bases, with 11 bases separating them. The CDR3 covers 15 residues. Germline CDR1 is SGHRS and CDR2 is YFSETQ. In DNA, the CDR3 is TGCGCCAGCAGCTTGGCGGGACGGATACAAGAGACCCAGTACTTC. Protein: CASSLAGRIQETQYF.

In its sample, this clone was seen once. The chain recombines TRBV7-9 with TRBJ1-2; a possible D gene is TRBD1 (5 bases). V was clipped by 5 bases and J by 3 bases, with 22 bases between them. Per the germline V gene, CDR1 is SEHNR and CDR2 is FQNEAQ (reference sequence). The length of the CDR3 is 17 residues. This CDR3 is CASSPRWGRGEDYGYTF. In nucleotides, the CDR3 is TGTGCCAGCAGCCCGAGGTGGGGGAGAGGGGAGGACTATGGCTACACCTTC. Full variable domain (outside the CDR3, taken from reference TRBV7-9 and TRBJ1-2): DTGVSQNPRHKITKRGQNVTFRCDPISEHNRLYWYRQTLGQGPEFLTYFQNEAQLEKSRLLSDRFSAERPKGSFSTLEIQRTEQGDSAMYLCASSPRWGRGEDYGYTFGSGTRLTVV.

The V call is TRBV2, the J call TRBJ2-3; D is perhaps TRBD2 (6 bases). Germline V lookup: CDR1 SNHLY, CDR2 FYNNEI. There are 18 residues in the CDR3. Between the trimmed V and J ends, which lost 7 bases and 2 bases, there was a span of 25 bases. The CDR3 loop is CASKGPWGDLPPTDTQYF. The CDR3 DNA sequence: TGTGCCAGCAAAGGCCCATGGGGGGACCTTCCACCCACAGATACGCAGTATTTT.

V is TRBV27 and J is TRBJ2-2; the match to TRBD1 covers 7 bases. CDR1 is MNHEY, CDR2 SMNVEV, per germline (reference sequence). The CDR3 sequence is 18 residues long. V gave up 5 bases and J gave up 0 bases; unmatched junction bases: 12. CDR3 bases: TGTGCCAGCAGTACCCGGGGACAGCCAAACGCGAACACCGGGGAGCTGTTTTTT. It specifies CASSTRGQPNANTGELFF.